These 29 T cell receptor beta chains share one sample of origin, sequenced in a study of control samples from healthy donors and cancer patients. Sequenced by immunoSEQ multiplex PCR; TCRdb stores in-frame clones only, minus some. This sample has about 120,000 clones, with around 92% found just once. What was sequenced was blood. The receptors shown here come from a woman aged 50 to 60 in good health.

The V and J genes are TRBV12-3 or TRBV12-4 and TRBJ2-3; D not resolved. CDR3 length equals 11 residues. V was trimmed by 4 bases and J by 7 bases, leaving 6 bases between them. The CDR3 loop reads CASSSSNTQYF. The CDR3 DNA is TGTGCCAGCAGTTCTTCAAATACGCAGTATTTT.

V and J are TRBV6-1 and TRBJ2-1; no firm D call. CDR3 length equals 16 residues. The ends were cut back, 4 bases at V and 3 bases at J, with 16 bases in the middle. Germline lookup yields CDR1 MNHNS and CDR2 SASEGT. The CDR3, as DNA: TGTGCCAGCAGTGTTTCCTCCACCGGAAGCTACAATGAGCAGTTCTTC. Residues: CASSVSSTGSYNEQFF.

The chain carries TRBV5-4 and TRBJ2-1; 8 bases map to TRBD1. This CDR3 region has 14 residues. Trimming at V came to 1 base and at J to 5 bases, leaving 2 bases not matched to a gene. Per the germline V gene, CDR1 is SGHNT and CDR2 is YYREEE (reference sequence). CDR3 sequence: CASSLRDRHNEQFF. As DNA, the CDR3 is TGTGCCAGCAGCTTGCGGGACAGGCACAATGAGCAGTTCTTC.

This chain joins TRBV21-1 and TRBJ1-4. TRBV21-1 is a pseudogene. CDR3 length: 18 amino acids. CDR3 amino acids: CATAPYRPARGSNEKLFF. DNA of the CDR3: TGTGCCACCGCACCATACAGGCCAGCCCGGGGTTCTAATGAAAAACTGTTTTTT.

This chain links TRBV19 with TRBJ1-2; no firm D call. This CDR3 contains 13 residues. Germline V CDR1 and CDR2: LNHDA, SQIVND (reference sequence). V was cut by 1 base and J by 8 bases, with 11 bases left in between. The CDR3 spells CASSIGVTDGYTF. In DNA, the CDR3 is TGTGCCAGTAGTATAGGAGTAACTGACGGCTACACCTTC.

V and J are TRBV5-1 and TRBJ2-5; 13 bases line up with TRBD2. CDR1 is SGHRS and CDR2 is YFSETQ in the germline V gene. CDR3 size: 16 residues. V shed 0 bases and J 2 bases; nucleotides not matched to a gene: 1. The CDR3 nucleotides are TGCGCCAGCAGCTTGGGGGGACTAGCGGGGCAAGAGACCCAGTACTTC. Its translation is CASSLGGLAGQETQYF.

The CDR3 reads CAIGPSGGADTQYF. CDR3 in DNA: TGTGCCATAGGTCCTAGCGGGGGGGCAGATACGCAGTATTTT. The V and J genes are TRBV10-3 and TRBJ2-3; 12 bases align to TRBD2. The CDR3 runs 14 residues. Trimming removed 9 bases from V and 4 bases from J; junction bases left unmatched: 5. Germline lookup yields CDR1 ENHRY and CDR2 SYGVKD.

V gene TRBV6-5 combines with J gene TRBJ1-1, with D tentatively TRBD1 (6 bases). Germline values: CDR1 MNHEY, CDR2 SVGAGI. This CDR3 spans 13 amino acids. The V end lost 6 bases, the J end lost 1 base, and 9 bases lay between the germline ends. The CDR3 here is CASSQQGNTEAFF. In DNA, the CDR3 is TGTGCCAGCAGCCAACAGGGGAACACTGAAGCTTTCTTT.

The chain couples TRBV7-9 to TRBJ1-5; D is unclear. The V end lost 5 bases, the J end lost 6 bases, and 11 bases lay between the germline ends. CDR1 is SEHNR, CDR2 FQNEAQ, per germline (reference sequence). The CDR3 is 13 amino acids. The CDR3, as DNA: TGTGCCAGCAGCATGGAGGGAGGTCAGCCCCAGCATTTT. Its translation is CASSMEGGQPQHF.

The gene calls are TRBV12-3 or TRBV12-4 and TRBJ2-1, with TRBD2 matching 8 bases. The J segment lost 15 bases and the V segment lost 4 bases, leaving 11 bases of the junction unmatched. The CDR3 sequence is 13 residues long. The chain's CDR3 is CASSSSDGLARFF. The CDR3 DNA sequence: TGTGCCAGCAGTTCCTCAGACGGACTAGCTCGGTTCTTC.

CDR3 sequence: CASSFTGGAEAFF. The CDR3 DNA reads as TGTGCCAGCAGTTTCACGGGGGGCGCTGAAGCTTTCTTT. This chain links TRBV28 with TRBJ1-1; D may be TRBD1 (6 bases). CDR3 size: 13 residues. In germline, CDR1 is MDHEN, CDR2 SYDVKM. The germline V and J ends were trimmed by 3 bases and 6 bases, with 11 bases remaining between them.

The chain carries TRBV12-3 or TRBV12-4 and TRBJ2-3; weak D call: TRBD2 (7 bases). With 2 bases removed from V and 6 bases from J, the gap between germline ends came to 9 bases. There are 13 residues in the CDR3. DNA for the CDR3: TGTGCCAGCAGTTTACGGGGGGCCGATACGCAGTATTTT. Amino acid sequence: CASSLRGADTQYF.

The J gene is TRBJ2-1, the V gene TRBV5-6; D is unclear. Germline assignment: CDR1 SGHDT and CDR2 YYEEEE. The V end was cut by 6 bases, the J end by 7 bases, with 14 bases between. CDR3 length equals 13 residues. This CDR3 is CASNSGPTNEQFF. The CDR3 coding sequence is TGTGCCAGCAACTCCGGGCCTACTAATGAGCAGTTCTTC.

Turning to this clone: Other DNA sequences in this sample translate to the same CDR3. The chain is built from TRBV19 and TRBJ1-5, with a weak D call TRBD1 (5 bases). Trimming shortened V by 0 bases and J by 0 bases, and 9 bases separated the two germline ends. Germline V CDR1 and CDR2: LNHDA, SQIVND (reference sequence). The CDR3 runs 16 residues. The CDR3 DNA reads as TGTGCCAGTAGTATAGATCCAGGACATAGCAATCAGCCCCAGCATTTT. Its translation is CASSIDPGHSNQPQHF.

The count of this clone is one. This chain uses TRBV5-1 with TRBJ1-2; D gene ambiguous. Per germline, CDR1 SGHRS and CDR2 YFSETQ. Trimming pared 0 bases from V and 0 bases from J, leaving 12 bases between. The CDR3 is 16 amino acids. This chain's CDR3 is CASSLDGALANYGYTF. As DNA, the CDR3 is TGCGCCAGCAGCTTGGATGGAGCTCTGGCTAACTATGGCTACACCTTC.

This chain joins TRBV28 and TRBJ2-3, with 7 bases fitting TRBD1. The germline V gene has CDR1 MDHEN and CDR2 SYDVKM. The CDR3 loop spans 16 amino acids. The trim removed 6 bases at V and 2 bases at J, leaving 11 bases unmatched. CDR3 residues: CASRRRGLGVTDTQYF. The CDR3 DNA follows: TGTGCCAGCAGGCGAAGGGGGCTAGGGGTCACAGATACGCAGTATTTT.

This clone was seen more than once but under ten times. The V and J genes are TRBV19 and TRBJ2-7, with 7 positions matching TRBD1. This CDR3 contains 15 residues. Germline-derived CDR1 and CDR2 are LNHDA and SQIVND (reference sequence). Trimming removed 6 bases from V and 2 bases from J; junction bases left unmatched: 10. The CDR3 nucleotides read TGTGCCAGTAGACCAACAGGGACAGAAACCTACGAGCAGTACTTC. This codes for CASRPTGTETYEQYF.

The J gene is TRBJ1-4, the V gene TRBV10-1; 7 positions agree with TRBD1. Germline V gene sequence: CDR1 WNHNN, CDR2 SYGVQD (reference sequence). This CDR3 comprises 14 residues. After removal of 6 bases from V and 3 bases from J, the junction contained 4 bases not matched to a gene. The CDR3 is CASSKTGPNEKLFF. The CDR3 DNA is TGCGCCAGCAGCAAGACAGGGCCTAATGAAAAACTGTTTTTT.

This chain joins TRBV18 and TRBJ1-1, with D maybe TRBD1 (5 bases). CDR1 is KGHSH and CDR2 is LQKENI in the germline V gene. CDR3 size: 11 residues. V was clipped by 5 bases and J by 11 bases, with 12 bases between them. CDR3 sequence (DNA): TGTGCCAGCTCAAGCCGGGACGCCGCTTTCTTT. It specifies CASSSRDAAFF.

This clone occurred a few times. The V gene is TRBV25-1, the J gene TRBJ1-2, with TRBD1 matching over 7 bases. CDR1 and CDR2 (germline): MGHDK, SYGVNS. J gave up 3 bases and V 6 bases, and 7 bases lay outside the gene matches. CDR3 size: 14 residues. CDR3 sequence reads: CASRDRDRHYGYTF. The CDR3 DNA reads TGTGCCAGCAGAGACCGGGACAGACACTATGGCTACACCTTC.

This rearrangement joins TRBV3-1 (or the pseudogene TRBV3-2) to TRBJ2-1; 7 nucleotides line up with TRBD2. Germline values: CDR1 LGHDT, CDR2 YNNKEL (reference sequence). J was trimmed by 3 bases and V by 4 bases; bases with no gene match: 6. The CDR3 consists of 15 residues. Here the CDR3 reads CASSPREVLYNEQFF. In DNA, the CDR3 is TGTGCCAGCAGCCCTCGGGAGGTCCTCTACAATGAGCAGTTCTTC.

V and J are TRBV4-1 and TRBJ2-1, with 10 bases fitting TRBD2. V lost 5 bases to trimming and J lost 3 bases; unmatched junction nucleotides: 7. Germline CDR1 MGHRA, CDR2 YSYEKL. This CDR3 is built from 16 residues. In DNA, the CDR3 is TGCGCCAGCAGCTCGCTAGCGGGGGCCCACTACAATGAGCAGTTCTTC. Translation gives CASSSLAGAHYNEQFF.

This rearrangement joins TRBV27 to TRBJ2-7; 7 bases are shared with TRBD2. V trimming: 6 bases; J trimming: 3 bases; junction bases outside the gene matches: 14. The V gene's germline CDR1 is MNHEY and CDR2 SMNVEV (reference sequence). CDR3 length: 16 amino acids. The CDR3 reads CASRQLMPSGHYEQYF. CDR3 DNA: TGTGCCAGCAGACAGCTCATGCCTAGCGGACACTACGAGCAGTACTTC.

The CDR3 loop is CASSPGGIRVGNTEAFF. The CDR3, as DNA: TGTGCCAGCAGCCCGGGGGGGATCAGAGTGGGGAACACTGAAGCTTTCTTT. The chain links TRBV11-2 to TRBJ1-1; TRBD1 might be the D (5 bases). The CDR3 contains 17 residues. Germline loops: CDR1 SGHAT, CDR2 FQNNGV. Between the trimmed V and J ends, which lost 5 bases and 1 base, there was a span of 20 bases.

This rearrangement joins TRBV18 to TRBJ1-2; maybe TRBD1 (6 bases). Germline CDR1 reads KGHSH; CDR2 reads LQKENI. CDR3 size: 16 residues. V was shortened by 2 bases and J by 2 bases, with 15 bases between the two germline ends. CDR3 protein: CASSPNGRGPNYGYTF. The CDR3 DNA sequence: TGTGCCAGCTCACCAAACGGGCGGGGGCCGAACTATGGCTACACCTTC.

With regard to this clone: The junction does not match germline at one end; this may be a read error. The chain combines TRBV7-7 with TRBJ1-4; D gene uncertain. The CDR3 covers 13 residues. Germline lookup yields CDR1 SSHAT and CDR2 FNYEAQ (reference sequence). The CDR3 DNA reads TGTGCTAGCAGCTTAGTAGCAGGACGAGACCTGTTTTTT. It is translated as CASSLVAGRDLFF.

This clone came up once. J is TRBJ1-4 and V is TRBV28; unclear D gene. Germline V gene data show CDR1 as MDHEN and CDR2 as SYDVKM. Trimming cost V 3 bases and J 2 bases, with 10 bases left between them. CDR3 length equals 15 residues. CDR3 nucleotides: TGTGCCAGCAGTTTTAGTGAAAGGACTAATGAAAAACTGTTTTTT. Its translation is CASSFSERTNEKLFF.

The rearrangement uses TRBV7-2 and TRBJ2-2, with a tentative D call TRBD1 (5 bases). Per the germline V gene, CDR1 is SGHTA and CDR2 is FQGNSA. CDR3 size: 13 residues. V was clipped by 4 bases and J by 8 bases, with 11 bases between them. The CDR3 here is CASSSYQGGELFF. CDR3 DNA: TGTGCCAGCAGCTCCTACCAGGGAGGGGAGCTGTTTTTT.

The chain combines TRBV30 with TRBJ1-2; D unclear. The germline V and J ends were trimmed by 1 base and 2 bases, with 11 bases remaining between them. CDR3 length: 14 residues. Germline values: CDR1 GTSNPN, CDR2 SVGIG (reference sequence). CDR3 in amino acids: CAWSARALNYGYTF. The CDR3 DNA follows: TGTGCCTGGAGTGCAAGGGCCCTAAACTATGGCTACACCTTC.